This T cell receptor beta chain was retrieved from a study of identical twins. TCRdb fed the 5' RACE reads into MiXCR, producing one record per CDR3 protein. The repertoire holds approximately 260,000 distinct CDR3 sequences, with more than 12% as singletons. Findings of the study overall: Researchers reported excess low generation probability among twin-shared out-of-frame alpha sequences. Sharing of beta out-of-frame sequences by twins showed a weaker excess.

The CDR3 runs to 14 residues. V was pared by 4 bases and J by 2 bases, with 3 bases of the junction left unmatched. In germline, CDR1 is SGHRS, CDR2 YFSETQ. To note about this clonotype: Its matching antigen is unknown.

What was sequenced was memory (CD45RO+) T cells sorted from blood. The J gene is TRBJ1-5, the V gene TRBV5-1, with 7 nucleotides matching TRBD1. The TCR originated in a woman between 18 and 29 years old in good health. The CDR3, as DNA: TGCGCCAGCAGCGGAGGACAGGGCAATCAGCCCCAGCATTTT. Its protein is CASSGGQGNQPQHF.